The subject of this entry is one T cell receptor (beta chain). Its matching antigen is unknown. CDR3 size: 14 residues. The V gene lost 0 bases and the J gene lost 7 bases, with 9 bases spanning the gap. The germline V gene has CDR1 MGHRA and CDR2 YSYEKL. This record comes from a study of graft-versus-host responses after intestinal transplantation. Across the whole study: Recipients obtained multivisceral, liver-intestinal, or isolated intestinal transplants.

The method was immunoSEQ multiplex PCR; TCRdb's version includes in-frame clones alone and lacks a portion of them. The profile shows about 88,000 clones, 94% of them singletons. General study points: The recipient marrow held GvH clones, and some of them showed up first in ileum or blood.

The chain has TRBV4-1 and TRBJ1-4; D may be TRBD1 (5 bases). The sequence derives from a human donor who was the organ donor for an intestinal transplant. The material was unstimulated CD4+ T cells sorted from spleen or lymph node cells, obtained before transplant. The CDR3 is CASSQDRVFEKLFF. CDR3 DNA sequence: TGCGCCAGCAGCCAAGACAGGGTTTTTGAAAAACTGTTTTTT.